This is a list of T cell receptor beta chains from one sample in a study of CD8+CD57+ T cells in acquired aplastic anemia. TCRdb re-analysed the reads in MiXCR, keeping a single row per CDR3 protein. Altogether approximately 300,000 distinct CDR3 sequences are present, approximately 58% being singletons, with the ten largest covering 1% to 1.5%. The sequenced sample consisted of sorted CD4+, CD8+, or CD8+CD57+ T cells (not recorded which) from PBMCs. The receptors shown here come from a human donor with aplastic anemia. Both conserved end residues are part of each CDR3. A D gene is named only where the DNA matches it firmly. Size is stated for part of the rows, as once, few or many counts, or as a class when the clone is expanded.

J: TRBJ2-7
D: TRBD1
V: TRBV6-5
size: many
CDR3: CASSTGQPADEQYF
DNA: TGTGCCAGCAGTACGGGACAGCCGGCGGACGAGCAGTACTTC

J: TRBJ2-7
D: TRBD2
V: TRBV29-1
size: -
CDR3: CSVRGGSSYEQYF
DNA: TGCAGCGTTCGCGGGGGAAGCTCCTACGAGCAGTACTTC

J: TRBJ1-2
D: -
V: TRBV6-5
size: few
CDR3: CASSYRSSDGYTF
DNA: TGTGCCAGCAGTTATCGAAGTTCCGATGGCTACACCTTC

J: TRBJ2-2
D: TRBD1
V: TRBV5-1
size: many
CDR3: CASSRDSQWNTGELFF
DNA: TGCGCCAGCAGCCGGGACAGTCAGTGGAACACCGGGGAGCTGTTTTTT

J: TRBJ1-5
D: -
V: TRBV7-2
size: -
CDR3: CASSPSAGQPQHF
DNA: TGTGCCAGCAGCCCAAGTGCGGGTCAGCCCCAGCATTTT

J: TRBJ1-2
D: -
V: TRBV7-9
size: -
CDR3: CASSLNGDGYTF
DNA: TGTGCCAGCAGCTTAAACGGGGATGGCTACACCTTC

J: TRBJ2-2
D: -
V: TRBV19
size: -
CDR3: CASSTQTGTGELFF
DNA: TGTGCCAGTAGTACCCAGACAGGCACCGGGGAGCTGTTTTTT

J: TRBJ1-3
D: -
V: TRBV29-1
size: -
CDR3: CSVRASGNTIYF
DNA: TGCAGCGTCAGGGCCTCTGGAAACACCATATATTTT

J: TRBJ2-1
D: -
V: TRBV20-1
size: -
CDR3: CSARGYFESEQFF
DNA: TGCAGTGCTAGAGGGTATTTCGAGTCTGAGCAGTTCTTC

J: TRBJ2-2
D: -
V: TRBV29-1
size: -
CDR3: CSYQVGPTNTGELFF
DNA: TGCAGCTACCAAGTAGGGCCTACGAACACCGGGGAGCTGTTTTTT

J: TRBJ1-2
D: -
V: TRBV2
size: -
CDR3: CASRGSSGNTF
DNA: TGTGCCAGCAGAGGGTCCTCTGGAAACACCTTC

J: TRBJ2-7
D: TRBD2
V: TRBV5-6
size: -
CDR3: CASSPESSGRYGEQYF
DNA: TGTGCCAGCAGCCCCGAGAGTAGCGGGAGATACGGCGAGCAGTACTTC

J: TRBJ1-2
D: -
V: TRBV19
size: -
CDR3: CASSNPTLYGYTF
DNA: TGTGCCAGTAGTAATCCGACCTTATATGGCTACACCTTC

J: TRBJ1-4
D: TRBD1
V: TRBV10-3
size: -
CDR3: CAISAFQGQGGNEKLFF
DNA: TGTGCCATCAGTGCTTTCCAAGGACAGGGGGGGAATGAAAAACTGTTTTTT